This T cell receptor (beta chain) stems from a study of shared clonotypes between healthy human individuals. Whole-study findings and limits: Incompleteness in sorted-subset sequencing, despite large depth, was shown by rarefaction.

In this sample, this clone turned up once. The antigen is not known. V was trimmed by 0 bases and J by 1 base, leaving 9 bases between them. Germline loops: CDR1 SNHLY, CDR2 FYNNEI. The CDR3 spans 15 residues. TCRdb keeps only in-frame clones here, not all; method: immunoSEQ multiplex PCR. Among about 980,000 clones listed, around 80% were seen once. The J gene is TRBJ1-1, the V gene TRBV2, with D maybe TRBD1 (5 bases). Sequencing was performed on memory CD4+ T cells sorted from blood. Documented subset: CD45RA-negative fraction. The source of this sequence is a man in his late teens or twenties in good health. The CDR3 region has the DNA TGTGCCAGCAGTGAAGCCCGACAGAAGAACACTGAAGCTTTCTTT. It codes for CASSEARQKNTEAFF.